Below are 2 T cell receptor beta chains sequenced from a single sample in a study of PD-1 blockade in classical Hodgkin lymphoma. Time point here: cycle 4 day 1 (C4D1), after less than seven weeks of nivolumab. All patients experienced relapse after autologous stem cell transplantation, and brentuximab vedotin exposure was variable. The data were produced by immunoSEQ multiplex PCR, yet TCRdb's version contains in-frame clones alone and is incomplete. The repertoire holds about 27,000 clones, with around 70% as singletons. This sample comprised peripheral blood mononuclear cells (PBMCs), obtained before the fourth cycle of nivolumab. The receptors come from a human donor with classical Hodgkin lymphoma.

The chain links TRBV29-1 to TRBJ1-1, with TRBD1 as a possible D gene (5 bases). With 6 bases removed from V and 0 bases from J, the gap between germline ends came to 14 bases. This CDR3 is built from 14 residues. CDR1 SQVTM and CDR2 ANQGSEA come from the germline V gene. CDR3 amino acids: CSVVRPGLNTEAFF. CDR3 DNA: TGCAGCGTCGTGAGACCGGGGCTGAACACTGAAGCTTTCTTT.

The chain uses TRBV5-8 and TRBJ1-4; a possible D gene is TRBD1 (5 bases). Germline values: CDR1 SGHTS, CDR2 YDEGEE. This CDR3 spans 16 amino acids. The V end lost 0 bases, the J end lost 0 bases, and 9 bases lay between the germline ends. The CDR3 DNA reads TGTGCCAGCAGCTTGGGTAGGGGAGCAACTAATGAAAAACTGTTTTTT. Translation gives CASSLGRGATNEKLFF.